This T cell receptor (beta chain) was recovered during a study of cytomegalovirus exposure and HLA in healthy donors. Whole-study findings and limits: Several V segments, TRBV6-2 and TRBV6-3 among them, could not be told apart and were dropped.

This clone was observed once. Its target is not known. CDR1 and CDR2 (germline): SGHRS, YFSETQ. V was cut by 4 bases and J by 2 bases, with 8 bases left in between. The CDR3 has 13 amino acids. The PCR ran on 60 Vbeta and 13 Jbeta primers. TCRdb's table, derived via immunoSEQ multiplex PCR, lists solely in-frame clones and lacks some. The sample lists some 200,000 clones, 77% occurring once. This TCR was sampled from an older woman in good health and CMV-seropositive. The J gene is TRBJ2-3, the V gene TRBV5-1, with D maybe TRBD1 (5 bases). Sequenced: PBMCs. Here the CDR3 DNA reads TGCGCCAGCAGCCCGGACAACACAGATACGCAGTATTTT. Amino acid sequence: CASSPDNTDTQYF. The full variable domain, in which reference TRBV5-1 and TRBJ2-3 provide the parts outside the CDR3, is KAGVTQTPRYLIKTRGQQVTLSCSPISGHRSVSWYQQTPGQGLQFLFEYFSETQRNKGNFPGRFSGRQFSNSRSEMNVSTLELGDSALYLCASSPDNTDTQYFGPGTRLTVL.